The 6 T cell receptor beta chains listed next were all sequenced from one sample in a study of CD8+CD57+ T cells in acquired aplastic anemia. Genomic DNA templated the TCR beta VDJ and CDR3 profiling. Each CDR3 protein is one row after TCRdb ran MiXCR on the reads. Found here are around 250,000 distinct CDR3 sequences, approximately 80% of them singletons; the top ten hold approximately 40%. Before being chosen for sequencing, patients had shown CD8+CD57+ cell expansion by flow cytometry. Sequenced: sorted CD4+, CD8+, or CD8+CD57+ T cells (not recorded which) from PBMCs. The origin of the receptors is a human donor with aplastic anemia.

A few counts support this clonotype. At one end, the junction sequence differs from germline, possibly due to a read error. The chain recombines TRBV15 with TRBJ2-3; D is uncertain. TRBJ2-7 explains the end of the DNA better; the J call may be wrong. The CDR3 sequence is 14 residues long. Per germline, CDR1 LNHNV and CDR2 YYDKDF (reference sequence). This CDR3 is CASSRASEQDTQYF. The CDR3 DNA follows: TGTGCCAGCAGCAGAGCCAGCGAGCAAGATACGCAGTACTTC.

This clonotype is a singleton in its sample. A junction end diverges from the germline sequence, so it may reflect a read error. V gene TRBV20-1 combines with J gene TRBJ2-5; TRBD2 aligns across 10 bases. The length of the CDR3 is 16 residues. Germline V lookup: CDR1 DFQATT, CDR2 SNEGSKA (reference sequence). The CDR3 nucleotides read TGCAGTGCCAGAGGTCAGCGAGCGGGGGGGTGGGCGACCCAGCACTTC. This gives the protein CSARGQRAGGWATQHF.

The chain links TRBV7-3 to TRBJ2-1, with TRBD2 as a possible D gene (5 bases). The germline CDR1 and CDR2 sequences are SGHTA and FQGTGA. The CDR3 spans 16 residues. Trimming stripped 4 bases from V and 12 bases from J, with 25 bases between. In nucleotides, the CDR3 is TGTGCCAGCAGCTATCAAAAAAGCGGACGTAGGAGTGGGCAGTTCTTC. It codes for CASSYQKSGRRSGQFF.

This CDR3 reads CATDGRALAYEQYV. CDR3 DNA sequence: TGTGCCACAGACGGCAGGGCCCTAGCCTACGAGCAGTACGTC. The genes are TRBV15 and TRBJ2-7, with a tentative D call TRBD1 (5 bases). The CDR3 spans 14 residues. The V end lost 9 bases, the J end lost 2 bases, and 17 bases lay between the germline ends. CDR1 is LNHNV and CDR2 is YYDKDF in the germline V gene (reference sequence).

On this clonotype: No conserved phenylalanine or tryptophan is present at the end of the CDR3, so a read error is the likely explanation. V and J are TRBV7-2 and TRBJ2-3; D might be TRBD1 (5 bases). The J call may be wrong; the DNA end is better matched by TRBJ1-5. The CDR3 is 13 residues long. CDR1 and CDR2 from the germline V gene are SGHTA and FQGNSA. CDR3 nucleotides: TGTGCCAGCGGGGACGCGGGCACAGACACTCAGCATTAT. Residues: CASGDAGTDTQHY.

The CDR3 DNA follows: TGTGCCAGCAGTTCGGACCTGACAGGGACACCCGTCGATTTCTTT. Translation gives CASSSDLTGTPVDFF. The rearrangement links TRBV7-3 to TRBJ1-1; 7 nucleotides line up with TRBD1. The CDR3 length is 15 residues. In germline, CDR1 is SGHTA, CDR2 FQGTGA. The V segment lost 6 bases and the J segment 13 bases; nucleotides outside the gene matches: 20.